One and the same sample provided the 27 T cell receptor beta chains below, sequenced in a study of glioma-infiltrating T cells. TCR alpha and beta CDR3 regions were amplified from RNA using iRepertoire nested multiplex PCR. Each CDR3 protein is one row after TCRdb ran MiXCR on the multiplex PCR reads. The sample has approximately 190,000 distinct CDR3 sequences, over 25% seen once. The specimen was glioma tissue, nonneoplastic brain tissue, or PBMCs (not recorded which). These receptors all stem from a human donor with low-grade glioma or glioblastoma, undergoing nonglioma brain surgery, or in good health (not recorded which).

This clonotype was seen at least ten times. The genes are TRBV20-1 and TRBJ2-7, with 7 bases fitting TRBD1. V dropped 4 bases and J dropped 3; count of bases not matched to a gene: 9. The germline V gene encodes CDR1 DFQATT and CDR2 SNEGSKA (reference sequence). The CDR3 runs 14 residues. This CDR3 reads CSATWTGTVYEQYF. The DNA of the CDR3 is TGCAGTGCTACGTGGACAGGAACGGTCTACGAGCAGTACTTC.

This clonotype has at least ten counts. The chain carries TRBV27 and TRBJ2-7; 11 bases match TRBD1. Unmatched junction bases numbered 14, after V lost 7 bases and J lost 6 bases. Looked up from germline, CDR1 is MNHEY and CDR2 is SMNVEV (reference sequence). CDR3 size: 16 residues. DNA for the CDR3: TGTGCCAGCACCCGGCAGTGGGGACAGGGGGTCGGCGAGCAGTACTTC. It specifies CASTRQWGQGVGEQYF.

This chain uses TRBV5-1 with TRBJ2-3; a weak D match, TRBD2 (5 bases). There are 16 residues in the CDR3. The germline gives CDR1 SGHRS, CDR2 YFSETQ. V was trimmed by 1 base and J by 0 bases, leaving 12 bases between them. The CDR3 DNA reads as TGCGCCAGCAGCTTGAATCCCCAGCGGAGCACAGATACGCAGTATTTT. This sequence encodes CASSLNPQRSTDTQYF.

Note on this clonotype: One junction end does not reproduce the germline sequence, and a read error may be involved. The rearrangement uses TRBV3-1 and TRBJ2-2, with 7 bases matching TRBD1. The CDR3 consists of 19 residues. Looked up from germline, CDR1 is LGHDT and CDR2 is YNNKEL (reference sequence). CDR3 region: CAGSQGRQGEVGNTGELFF. CDR3 coding DNA: TGTGCCGGCAGCCAAGGACGACAGGGAGAAGTGGGGAACACCGGGGAGCTGTTTTTT. The full variable domain, rest sourced from reference TRBV3-1 and TRBJ2-2, is DTAVSQTPKYLVTQMGNDKSIKCEQNLGHDTMYWYKQDSKKFLKIMFSYNNKELIINETVPNRFSPKSPDKAHLNLHINSLELGDSAVYFCAGSQGRQGEVGNTGELFFGEGSRLTVL.

This clonotype has ten or more counts. The gene calls are TRBV27 and TRBJ2-7; a weak D match, TRBD1 (7 bases). This CDR3 contains 13 residues. Germline V gene data show CDR1 as MNHEY and CDR2 as SMNVEV (reference sequence). Trimming took 3 bases from V and 9 from J, leaving 15 bases between them. DNA for the CDR3: TGTGCCAGCAGTTTGCGGGAAGACAGGGCGCAGTACTTC. As protein: CASSLREDRAQYF.

V usage is TRBV12-3 or TRBV12-4 and J usage is TRBJ2-1; possibly TRBD2 for D (5 bases). There are 18 residues in the CDR3. V was shortened by 1 base and J by 9 bases, with 25 bases between the two germline ends. As DNA, the CDR3 is TGTGCCAGCAGTTTAGATCGCTGGGTAGCGCCCGGACCCGTTGAGCAGTTCTTC. Amino acid sequence: CASSLDRWVAPGPVEQFF.

This clonotype has more than one count but fewer than ten. This chain joins TRBV3-1 and TRBJ2-7, with a tentative D call TRBD1 (6 bases). Per germline, CDR1 LGHDT and CDR2 YNNKEL (reference sequence). V was clipped by 3 bases and J by 2 bases, with 8 bases between them. The CDR3 loop spans 13 amino acids. The chain's CDR3 is CASSQGHPYEQYF. DNA of the CDR3: TGTGCCAGCAGCCAGGGACACCCCTACGAGCAGTACTTC.

This clonotype was found many times. For the CDR3, the DNA is TGTGCCAGCAGCCGCGGGACAGCCCGAGAGCAGTACTTC. It is translated as CASSRGTAREQYF. The rearrangement links TRBV27 to TRBJ2-7; tentative D call: TRBD1 (7 bases). The length of the CDR3 is 13 residues. Germline V gene sequence: CDR1 MNHEY, CDR2 SMNVEV (reference sequence). V was shortened by 6 bases and J by 7 bases, with 16 bases between the two germline ends.

Note on this clonotype: A much more abundant neighbour one base away suggests this may be a read error. The chain has TRBV19 and TRBJ1-1; D not resolved. Germline values: CDR1 LNHDA, CDR2 SQIVND (reference sequence). CDR3 length: 14 amino acids. The CDR3 spells CANSIESSSLVAFF. The CDR3 DNA follows: TGTGCCAATAGTATAGAGTCTTCCTCCCTGGTAGCTTTCTTT.

V is TRBV9 and J is TRBJ1-2; 8 bases map to TRBD1. This CDR3 is 15 amino acids long. Trimming at V came to 4 bases and at J to 0 bases, leaving 5 bases not matched to a gene. Germline V gene sequence: CDR1 SGDLS, CDR2 YYNGEE. CDR3 residues: CASSRGQGANYGYTF. The CDR3 DNA sequence: TGTGCCAGCAGCAGAGGACAGGGAGCTAACTATGGCTACACCTTC.

This clonotype was seen ten or more times. CDR3 nucleotides: TGCAGTGCCTTAGCGACTCTAATTGCCTCCCAAGAGACCCAGTACTTC. Translated: CSALATLIASQETQYF. The chain couples TRBV20-1 to TRBJ2-5; D might be TRBD2 (5 bases). The length of the CDR3 is 16 residues. The ends were cut back, 6 bases at V and 1 base at J, with 21 bases in the middle. In germline, CDR1 is DFQATT, CDR2 SNEGSKA (reference sequence).

This clonotype was counted ten times or more. This chain connects TRBV7-2 to TRBJ1-2; 7 nucleotides line up with TRBD1. The CDR3 is 16 amino acids. Germline V CDR1 and CDR2: SGHTA, FQGNSA. The J segment lost 5 bases and the V segment lost 5 bases, leaving 14 bases of the junction unmatched. CDR3 in amino acids: CASSRPTGSGDYGYTF. The CDR3 nucleotides read TGTGCCAGCAGCCGCCCGACAGGGAGTGGGGATTATGGCTACACCTTC. The whole variable domain, remainder taken from reference TRBV7-2 and TRBJ1-2, is GAGVSQSPSNKVTEKGKDVELRCDPISGHTALYWYRQSLGQGLEFLIYFQGNSAPDKSGLPSDRFSAERTGGSVSTLTIQRTQQEDSAVYLCASSRPTGSGDYGYTFGSGTRLTVV.

The rearrangement links TRBV29-1 to TRBJ2-6, with unresolved D. Trimming removed 8 bases at V and 0 bases at J, with 5 bases between. The CDR3 contains 12 residues. Germline-derived CDR1 and CDR2 are SQVTM and ANQGSEA. CDR3 in DNA: TGCAGCACCGCCTCTGGGGCCAACGTCCTGACTTTC. Translated: CSTASGANVLTF.

This clonotype was observed at least ten times. The gene calls are TRBV15 and TRBJ1-2, with 9 bases that match TRBD1. The CDR3 extends over 15 amino acids. The junction had 10 bases not matched to a gene; V was cut back by 5 bases and J by 6 bases. The germline V gene has CDR1 LNHNV and CDR2 YYDKDF (reference sequence). The CDR3 loop reads CATSGPWTGVNGYTF. The CDR3 nucleotides read TGTGCCACCAGCGGCCCTTGGACAGGGGTCAATGGCTACACCTTC.

The chain has TRBV10-3 and TRBJ1-1; D perhaps matches TRBD1 (5 bases). V dropped 10 bases and J dropped 0 bases, with 15 bases sitting between them. This CDR3 is built from 14 residues. CDR1 and CDR2 from the germline V gene are ENHRY and SYGVKD. In nucleotides, the CDR3 is TGTGCCACCAAGAGTCAGGGAGTGAACACTGAAGCTTTCTTT. Protein sequence: CATKSQGVNTEAFF.

This clonotype occurred many times. CDR3: CASREQGNVYNEQFF. In DNA form, the CDR3 reads TGTGCCAGCAGAGAGCAGGGGAATGTTTACAATGAGCAGTTCTTC. The chain carries TRBV2 and TRBJ2-1; D may be TRBD1 (6 bases). V lost 6 bases to trimming and J lost 4 bases, with 16 bases between them. The germline gives CDR1 SNHLY, CDR2 FYNNEI. This CDR3 comprises 15 residues.

Worth noting for this clonotype: The junction departs from the called germline gene at one end, perhaps through a read error. V gene TRBV4-1 combines with J gene TRBJ2-7; TRBD2 aligns across 10 bases. CDR1 is MGHRA and CDR2 is YSYEKL in the germline V gene. The CDR3 sequence is 16 residues long. The CDR3 bases are TGCGCCGGCAGCCAAAGTCTAGCGGGAGAGAGTCACGAGCAGTACTTC. Protein sequence: CAGSQSLAGESHEQYF.

The chain recombines TRBV10-3 with TRBJ2-6; TRBD2 might be the D (5 bases). Germline V CDR1 and CDR2: ENHRY, SYGVKD. The V gene lost 7 bases and the J gene lost 0 bases, with 19 bases spanning the gap. The CDR3 spans 18 residues. The CDR3 DNA reads as TGTGCCATCAATTATCGAAGTAGCGAAAACTCTGGGGCCAACGTCCTGACTTTC. As protein: CAINYRSSENSGANVLTF.

This clonotype showed up many times. The rearrangement joins TRBV27 to TRBJ2-7; possibly TRBD2 for D (5 bases). V lost 5 bases and J 3 bases, leaving 11 bases between the germline ends. Germline loops: CDR1 MNHEY, CDR2 SMNVEV (reference sequence). The CDR3 is 13 amino acids. The CDR3 region is CASSLGLDYEQYF. The DNA of the CDR3 is TGTGCCAGCAGTCTCGGACTCGACTACGAGCAGTACTTC.

This clonotype was picked up many times. The chain uses TRBV7-9 and TRBJ1-2; D remains ambiguous. V was shortened by 3 bases and J by 0 bases, with 11 bases between the two germline ends. The germline V gene encodes CDR1 SEHNR and CDR2 FQNEAQ (reference sequence). This CDR3 contains 15 residues. DNA of the CDR3: TGTGCCAGCAGCTTTTCGCAGAACTCTAACTATGGCTACACCTTC. Protein sequence: CASSFSQNSNYGYTF.

The rearrangement links TRBV24-1 to TRBJ2-7; no reliable D call. The germline V gene has CDR1 KGHDR and CDR2 SFDVKD. CDR3 length equals 14 residues. Trimming took off 5 bases at V and 7 bases at J, with 17 bases between the two ends. The CDR3, as DNA: TGTGCCACCAGTGGCCGGACGGACGACAATGAGCAGTACTTC. It specifies CATSGRTDDNEQYF.

To note about this clonotype: Given a much more abundant clone one base away, this may be a read error. This chain links TRBV14 with TRBJ1-6; the D gene is possibly TRBD1 (6 bases). The ends were cut back, 5 bases at V and 7 bases at J, with 15 bases in the middle. The germline gives CDR1 SGHDN, CDR2 FVKESK. CDR3 length equals 15 residues. CDR3 DNA sequence: TGTGCCAGCAGCAAGGGACATGGGCACAATTCACCCCTCCACTTT. The encoded protein is CASSKGHGHNSPLHF.

This clonotype appeared many times. The rearrangement joins TRBV20-1 to TRBJ1-5; 10 bases align to TRBD1. The CDR3 has 17 amino acids. V was clipped by 1 base and J by 0 bases; unmatched bases: 6. Germline V gene lookup returns CDR1 DFQATT and CDR2 SNEGSKA (reference sequence). CDR3 sequence reads: CSARGGQGGGSNQPQHF. CDR3 nucleotides: TGCAGTGCTAGAGGAGGACAGGGGGGAGGTAGCAATCAGCCCCAGCATTTT.

This clonotype was observed many times. The V gene is TRBV20-1, the J gene TRBJ2-1; D might be TRBD2 (6 bases). The germline CDR1 and CDR2 sequences are DFQATT and SNEGSKA (reference sequence). V lost 0 bases and J 0 bases, leaving 9 bases between the germline ends. The CDR3 contains 15 residues. The CDR3 sequence: CSAREVGSSYNEQFF. CDR3 bases: TGCAGTGCTAGAGAAGTCGGGAGCTCCTACAATGAGCAGTTCTTC.

This clonotype has ten or more counts. The chain combines TRBV4-2 with TRBJ2-7; TRBD2 matches 8 bases. Germline-derived CDR1 and CDR2 are LGHNA and YNFKEQ. The CDR3 spans 17 residues. V was clipped by 1 base and J by 2 bases; unmatched bases: 10. CDR3 protein: CASSQGSQAGDAYEQYF. The CDR3, as DNA: TGTGCCAGCAGCCAAGGCAGTCAAGCGGGAGATGCCTACGAGCAGTACTTC.

In its sample, this clonotype was seen many times. The V gene is TRBV19, the J gene TRBJ2-3; 12 bases agree with TRBD2. Trimming cost V 3 bases and J 0 bases; bases outside gene matches: 1. The CDR3 has 16 residues. Germline CDR1 is LNHDA and CDR2 is SQIVND (reference sequence). CDR3 sequence: CASSMGTSGSTDTQYF. CDR3 nucleotide sequence: TGTGCCAGTAGTATGGGGACTAGCGGGAGCACAGATACGCAGTATTTT.

As for this clonotype: The germline gene is not matched at one end of the junction; a read error may be the cause. The V and J genes are TRBV7-2 and TRBJ2-7; perhaps TRBD2 as D (5 bases). CDR3 length: 16 amino acids. CDR1 is SGHTA, CDR2 FQGNSA, per germline. For the CDR3, the DNA is TGTACCAGCAGCTTAGCGTCCCCGGGATTGGGCGAGACCCAGCACTTC. Amino acids: CTSSLASPGLGETQHF.